This is a list of T cell receptor beta chains from one sample in a study of cytomegalovirus exposure and HLA in healthy donors. Libraries were prepared by immunoSEQ multiplex PCR; TCRdb keeps only in-frame clonotypes and omits some of them. The repertoire includes 210,000 or so clones, around 80% of them detected once, and about 16% sits in the top ten. Sequenced: PBMCs. These receptors all stem from a man in his forties or fifties in good health and CMV-seronegative. The CDR3 runs from the conserved cysteine through the conserved F or W. A D gene is named only where the DNA matches it firmly. Not every row has a clone size; where given, it reads once, few, many or a size class.

CASSHPSRLHYEQYF,TRBV4-3,.,TRBJ2-7,.
CASRPGDLFYGYTF,TRBV5-4,.,TRBJ1-2,.
CASSLDLAGPTEAFF,TRBV5-8,.,TRBJ1-1,.
CASSLTGVYNEQFF,TRBV27,.,TRBJ2-1,.
CASSLELAGTEAFF,TRBV7-2,.,TRBJ1-1,.
CASSRDRVASEQYF,TRBV19,TRBD1,TRBJ2-7,.
CASRGGVVYEQYF,TRBV27,TRBD2,TRBJ2-7,once
CASRPQGGNNQPQHF,TRBV27,.,TRBJ1-5,.
CASTYGHSNTGELFF,TRBV19,.,TRBJ2-2,.
CASSSRTGLGQETQYF,TRBV4-2,TRBD1,TRBJ2-5,.
CASSLGLAFTGELFF,TRBV5-8,TRBD2,TRBJ2-2,.
CAISAREGTEKLFF,TRBV10-3,.,TRBJ1-4,.
CASKVAGGTDTQYF,TRBV10-2,TRBD2,TRBJ2-3,.
CASRIRGDYEQYF,TRBV6-1,TRBD2,TRBJ2-7,.
CASSHTAGPYEQYF,TRBV7-9,.,TRBJ2-7,.
CASNTEREIHNEQFF,TRBV25-1,TRBD2,TRBJ2-1,.
CASSPPSGQYNEQFF,TRBV6-5,.,TRBJ2-1,many
CASSEEVAGAKNIQYF,TRBV6-1,TRBD2,TRBJ2-4,.
CASSASTSGGQETQYF,TRBV7-2,TRBD2,TRBJ2-5,.
CASSPGTSPWKAFF,TRBV28,.,TRBJ1-1,.
CASSPGQGAGGYTF,TRBV4-3,TRBD1,TRBJ1-2,.
CASTSSTSLQRDEQYF,TRBV11-2,.,TRBJ2-7,.
CASSPRGTTYEQYF,TRBV5-1,.,TRBJ2-7,.